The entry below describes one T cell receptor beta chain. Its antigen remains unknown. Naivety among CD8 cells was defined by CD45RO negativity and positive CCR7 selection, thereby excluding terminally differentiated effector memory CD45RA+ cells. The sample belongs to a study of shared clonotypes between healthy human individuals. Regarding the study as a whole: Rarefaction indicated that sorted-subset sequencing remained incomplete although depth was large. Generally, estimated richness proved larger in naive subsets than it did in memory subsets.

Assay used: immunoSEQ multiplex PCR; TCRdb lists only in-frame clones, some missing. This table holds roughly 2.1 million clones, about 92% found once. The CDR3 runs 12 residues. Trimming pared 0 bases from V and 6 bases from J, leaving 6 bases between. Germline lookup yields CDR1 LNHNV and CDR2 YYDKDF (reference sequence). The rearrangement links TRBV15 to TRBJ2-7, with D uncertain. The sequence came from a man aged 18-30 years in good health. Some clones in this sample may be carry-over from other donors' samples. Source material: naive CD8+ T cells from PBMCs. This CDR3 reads CATSRDWGEQYF. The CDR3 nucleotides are TGTGCCACCAGCAGAGATTGGGGCGAGCAGTACTTC.